This T cell receptor beta chain stems from a study of OX40 agonist ivuxolimab in advanced cancers. Study-wide context: At 0.01 to 10 mg/kg, ivuxolimab was administered intravenously to patients every 2 weeks. Three patients got partial responses; one had hepatocellular carcinoma and two had cutaneous melanoma.

V gave up 5 bases and J gave up 4 bases, with 14 bases separating them. Germline assignment: CDR1 SGHAT and CDR2 FQNNGV. The CDR3 spans 15 residues. Clones were read by immunoSEQ multiplex PCR, and TCRdb kept only the in-frame ones, dropping some. The sample has roughly 35,000 clones; roughly nine tenths are singletons. This clone has a handful of counts. The sequences come from CD4+ or CD8+ T cells sorted from blood, collected in a trial of the OX40 agonist ivuxolimab. The chain carries TRBV11-2 and TRBJ2-2, with D possibly TRBD2 on 6 matching bases. The source is an adult with an advanced solid tumor such as melanoma, head and neck, liver or kidney cancer. The CDR3 region is CASSRQLASTGELFF. CDR3 bases: TGTGCCAGCAGCCGCCAACTAGCTAGCACCGGGGAGCTGTTTTTT.